This T cell receptor (beta chain) was sequenced during a study of blood T cells in healthy people across ages. The germline V gene encodes CDR1 MNHNS and CDR2 SASEGT. V lost 6 bases to trimming and J lost 9 bases, with 15 bases between them. The CDR3 totals 14 residues. Sample-barcoded 5' priming and a J-beta primer mix drove a second PCR of roughly 6 to 12 cycles. Sequencing of every sample gave 3 million or more CDR3-containing paired-end reads. In TCRdb, the 5' RACE reads were re-called with MiXCR into one record per CDR3 protein. The repertoire holds about 1.8 million distinct CDR3 sequences, 40% to 55% seen once, with around 2.1% in the top ten. This clonotype has only a few counts.

The clonotype was recovered from a woman in her thirties or forties in good health. Sequenced sample: blood. The chain carries TRBV6-1 and TRBJ1-6; D is perhaps TRBD1 (6 bases). CDR3 loop: CASSERGGVSPLHF. DNA of the CDR3: TGTGCCAGCAGCGAGCGGGGGGGCGTTTCACCCCTCCACTTT.